This passage covers 14 T cell receptor beta chains from one sample sequenced in a study of blood T cell repertoires in COVID-19. Sequenced by immunoSEQ multiplex PCR; TCRdb stores in-frame clones only, minus some. The profile shows 150,000 to 200,000 clones, about 89% of them singletons. The sample was PBMCs or T cells enriched from blood (not recorded which). The receptors originated from a woman younger than 30 who had recovered from COVID-19.

This clone was counted between two and nine times. The chain carries TRBV2 and TRBJ1-1; no definite D call. V was trimmed by 0 bases and J by 2 bases, leaving 7 bases between them. CDR1 SNHLY and CDR2 FYNNEI come from the germline V gene. The CDR3 covers 14 residues. The CDR3 region has the DNA TGTGCCAGCAGTGAAGCGCTTGGCAACACTGAAGCTTTCTTT. Amino acids: CASSEALGNTEAFF.

In this sample, this clone turned up a few times. The rearrangement joins TRBV6-4 to TRBJ1-6, with D perhaps TRBD1 (6 bases). The CDR3 length is 14 residues. Germline V gene data show CDR1 as MRHNA and CDR2 as SNTAGT. Trimming took off 6 bases at V and 7 bases at J, with 13 bases between the two ends. The CDR3 region is CASSPQGSNSPLHF. For the CDR3, the DNA is TGTGCCAGCAGCCCCCAGGGGTCCAATTCACCCCTCCACTTT.

This rearrangement joins TRBV28 to TRBJ1-6; 10 positions match TRBD1. J lost 7 bases, V lost 7 bases, and 7 bases had no gene match. Germline assignment: CDR1 MDHEN and CDR2 SYDVKM. The CDR3 consists of 15 residues. The CDR3 sequence is CASKGVGQGNSPLHF. In nucleotides, the CDR3 is TGTGCCAGCAAGGGGGTGGGACAGGGGAATTCACCCCTCCACTTT.

The rearrangement uses TRBV7-6 and TRBJ2-7, with 7 bases matching TRBD2. The germline CDR1 and CDR2 sequences are SGHVS and FNYEAQ. J was trimmed by 7 bases and V by 1 base; bases with no gene match: 7. The CDR3 is 14 residues long. CDR3: CASSLGAGLGEQYF. In DNA, the CDR3 is TGTGCCAGCAGCTTAGGAGCGGGATTGGGGGAGCAGTACTTC.

V usage is TRBV3-1 (or the pseudogene TRBV3-2) and J usage is TRBJ1-2; TRBD1 is a possible D gene (5 bases). Trimming pared 6 bases from V and 6 bases from J, leaving 20 bases between. There are 15 residues in the CDR3. The germline CDR1 and CDR2 sequences are LGHDT and YNNKEL (reference sequence). The CDR3 bases are TGTGCCAGCAGTCACAAGATGGACGGGGGAGATGGCTACACCTTC. This sequence encodes CASSHKMDGGDGYTF.

This chain links TRBV28 with TRBJ1-4; TRBD1 might be the D (6 bases). Trimming removed 10 bases at V and 5 bases at J, with 11 bases between. Germline values: CDR1 MDHEN, CDR2 SYDVKM. The CDR3 contains 12 residues. For the CDR3, the DNA is TGTGCCACCCGACAGGTGAATGAAAAACTGTTTTTT. Residues: CATRQVNEKLFF. Using reference TRBV28 and TRBJ1-4 for the parts outside the CDR3, the full variable domain is DVKVTQSSRYLVKRTGEKVFLECVQDMDHENMFWYRQDPGLGLRLIYFSYDVKMKEKGDIPEGYSVSREKKERFSLILESASTNQTSMYLCATRQVNEKLFFGSGTQLSVL.

The J gene is TRBJ2-5, the V gene TRBV24-1; D perhaps matches TRBD1 (6 bases). This CDR3 spans 16 amino acids. Looked up from germline, CDR1 is KGHDR and CDR2 is SFDVKD. Deletions cut 4 bases from V and 0 bases from J, with 14 bases between. Written as DNA, the CDR3 is TGTGCCACCAGTGAAAGTGGACAGATGTACCAAGAGACCCAGTACTTC. Translated: CATSESGQMYQETQYF.

The genes are TRBV12-3 or TRBV12-4 and TRBJ2-5, with a possible D match to TRBD2 (5 bases). Trimming pared 8 bases from V and 5 bases from J, leaving 15 bases between. The CDR3 length is 13 residues. The CDR3 region has the DNA TGTGCCAGCGCAGAGGGCGAGCTGGAGACCCAGTACTTC. This codes for CASAEGELETQYF.

The CDR3 protein is CASSRRTGPDGYTF. The CDR3 DNA reads TGTGCCAGCAGCCGGAGGACAGGCCCGGATGGCTACACCTTC. V gene TRBV2 combines with J gene TRBJ1-2; TRBD1 matches at 7 bases. This CDR3 has 14 residues. Germline V gene lookup returns CDR1 SNHLY and CDR2 FYNNEI. The J segment lost 6 bases and the V segment lost 6 bases, leaving 10 bases of the junction unmatched.

The CDR3: CASTPRAKAVAKNIQYF. For the CDR3, the DNA is TGTGCCAGCACACCCAGGGCAAAAGCAGTAGCCAAAAACATTCAGTACTTC. The chain employs TRBV28 and TRBJ2-4, with a weak D call TRBD1 (5 bases). The V end was cut by 7 bases, the J end by 0 bases, with 19 bases between. CDR1 MDHEN and CDR2 SYDVKM come from the germline V gene. CDR3 size: 17 residues.

J is TRBJ2-7 and V is TRBV6-5, with 7 bases matching TRBD1. The CDR3 sequence is 13 residues long. The V segment lost 2 bases and the J segment 3 bases; nucleotides outside the gene matches: 1. Germline V CDR1 and CDR2: MNHEY, SVGAGI. The CDR3 DNA reads TGTGCCAGCAGTTACCACAGGGGCTACGAGCAGTACTTC. It is translated as CASSYHRGYEQYF.

The chain is built from TRBV9 and TRBJ2-1; the match to TRBD2 covers 13 bases. This CDR3 comprises 18 residues. Losses at the gene ends were 2 bases for V and 4 bases for J; bases not matched to a gene: 9. Germline V gene sequence: CDR1 SGDLS, CDR2 YYNGEE. The CDR3 sequence is CASSVNRETSGGYNEQFF. CDR3 nucleotide sequence: TGTGCCAGCAGCGTCAACCGGGAGACTAGCGGGGGGTACAATGAGCAGTTCTTC.

With regard to this clone: Other DNA sequences from this sample encode an identical CDR3 as well. The chain joins TRBV27 to TRBJ1-6; D perhaps matches TRBD1 (6 bases). V shed 5 bases and J shed 7 bases, with 12 bases lying between them. CDR1 and CDR2 from the germline V gene are MNHEY and SMNVEV (reference sequence). CDR3 length: 14 residues. The CDR3 sequence is CASSPRDNNSPLHF. As DNA, the CDR3 is TGTGCCAGCAGTCCCCGGGACAACAATTCACCCCTCCACTTT.

V and J are TRBV9 and TRBJ1-1; 8 bases map to TRBD1. This CDR3 contains 18 residues. The V segment lost 3 bases and the J segment 5 bases; nucleotides outside the gene matches: 18. Germline assignment: CDR1 SGDLS and CDR2 YYNGEE. CDR3 loop: CASSETDNSPRGRTEAFF. In nucleotides, the CDR3 is TGTGCCAGCAGCGAGACTGATAATTCCCCCAGGGGGCGAACTGAAGCTTTCTTT.